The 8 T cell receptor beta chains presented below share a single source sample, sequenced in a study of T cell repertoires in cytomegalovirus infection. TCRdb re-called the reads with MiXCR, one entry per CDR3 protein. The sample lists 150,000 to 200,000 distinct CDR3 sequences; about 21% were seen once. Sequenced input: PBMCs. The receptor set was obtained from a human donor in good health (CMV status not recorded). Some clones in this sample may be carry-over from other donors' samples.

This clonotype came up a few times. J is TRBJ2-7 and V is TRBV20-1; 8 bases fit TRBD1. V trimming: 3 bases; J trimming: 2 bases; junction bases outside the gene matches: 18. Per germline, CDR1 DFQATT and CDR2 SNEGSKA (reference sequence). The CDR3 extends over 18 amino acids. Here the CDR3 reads CSARAIPGTGESTYEQYF. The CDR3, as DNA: TGCAGTGCTAGGGCCATCCCAGGGACAGGAGAATCAACCTACGAGCAGTACTTC.

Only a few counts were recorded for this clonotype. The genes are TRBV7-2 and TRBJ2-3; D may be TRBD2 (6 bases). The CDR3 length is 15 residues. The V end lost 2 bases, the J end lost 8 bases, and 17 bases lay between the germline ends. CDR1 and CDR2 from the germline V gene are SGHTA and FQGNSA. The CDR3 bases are TGTGCCAGCAGCTTACGACTTGGCGGGGTTAGTACGCAGTATTTT. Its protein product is CASSLRLGGVSTQYF.

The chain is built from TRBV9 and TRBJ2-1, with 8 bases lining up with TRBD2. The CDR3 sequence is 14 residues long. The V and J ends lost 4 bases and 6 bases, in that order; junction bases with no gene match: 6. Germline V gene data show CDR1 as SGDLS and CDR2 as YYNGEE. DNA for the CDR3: TGTGCCAGCAGCCCTTTTACTAGCGGCAATGAGCAGTTCTTC. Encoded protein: CASSPFTSGNEQFF.

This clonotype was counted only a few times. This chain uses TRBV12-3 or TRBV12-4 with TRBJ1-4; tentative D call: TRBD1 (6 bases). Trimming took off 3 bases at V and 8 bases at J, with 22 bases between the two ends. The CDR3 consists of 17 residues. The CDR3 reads CASSFELVSGAGEKLFF. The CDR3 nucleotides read TGTGCCAGCAGTTTTGAATTGGTGTCGGGGGCCGGGGAAAAACTGTTTTTT.

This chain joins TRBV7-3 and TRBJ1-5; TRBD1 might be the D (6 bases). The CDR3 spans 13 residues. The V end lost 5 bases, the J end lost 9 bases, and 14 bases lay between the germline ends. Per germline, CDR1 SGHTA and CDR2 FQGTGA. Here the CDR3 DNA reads TGTGCCAGCAGCCAAGGGGGAATAGGGCCCCAGCATTTT. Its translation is CASSQGGIGPQHF.

In DNA, the CDR3 is TGTGCCAGCATTCTGGGGCCGGGGCGAACTGAAGCTTTCTTT. Amino acid sequence: CASILGPGRTEAFF. The chain uses TRBV28 and TRBJ1-1, with TRBD1 as a possible D gene (5 bases). CDR1 and CDR2 from the germline V gene are MDHEN and SYDVKM. This CDR3 comprises 14 residues. V lost 7 bases to trimming and J lost 5 bases, with 17 bases between them. Together with reference TRBV28 and TRBJ1-1, the CDR3 gives the full variable domain: DVKVTQSSRYLVKRTGEKVFLECVQDMDHENMFWYRQDPGLGLRLIYFSYDVKMKEKGDIPEGYSVSREKKERFSLILESASTNQTSMYLCASILGPGRTEAFFGQGTRLTVV.

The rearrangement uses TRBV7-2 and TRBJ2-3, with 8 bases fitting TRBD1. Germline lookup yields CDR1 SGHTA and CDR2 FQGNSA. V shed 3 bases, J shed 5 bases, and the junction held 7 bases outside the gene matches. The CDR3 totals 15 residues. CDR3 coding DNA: TGTGCCAGCAGCTTCGGACAGGGCTCGAGAGATACGCAGTATTTT. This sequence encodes CASSFGQGSRDTQYF.

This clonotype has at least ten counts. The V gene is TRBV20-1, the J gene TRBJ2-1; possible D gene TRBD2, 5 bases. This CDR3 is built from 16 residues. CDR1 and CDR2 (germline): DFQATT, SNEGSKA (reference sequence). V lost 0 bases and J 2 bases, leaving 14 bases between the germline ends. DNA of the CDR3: TGCAGTGCTAGAGAGGAGCGGACTCTCACCTACAATGAGCAGTTCTTC. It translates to CSAREERTLTYNEQFF.